Listed here are 5 T cell receptor beta chains from one sample, sequenced in a study of control samples from healthy donors and cancer patients. Profiling relied on immunoSEQ multiplex PCR, and the TCRdb table lists in-frame clones only, not all of them. The sample lists fewer than 150,000 clones; 80% to 95% were seen once. Sequenced material: blood. These TCRs come from a man younger than 30 in good health.

In this sample, this clone turned up once. The rearrangement uses TRBV5-8 and TRBJ1-6; D remains unclear. CDR3 length: 15 residues. Germline V gene lookup returns CDR1 SGHTS and CDR2 YDEGEE. Trimming cost V 2 bases and J 11 bases, with 17 bases left between them. DNA of the CDR3: TGTGCCAGCAGCTTCCGAGGTGGGGTAGGGACACCCCTCCACTTT. Residues: CASSFRGGVGTPLHF. The entire variable domain, with the rest obtained from reference TRBV5-8 and TRBJ1-6, is as follows: EAGVTQSPTHLIKTRGQQATLRCSPISGHTSVYWYQQALGLGLQFLLWYDEGEERNRGNFPPRFSGRQFPNYSSELNVNALELEDSALYLCASSFRGGVGTPLHFGNGTRLTVT.

The rearrangement uses TRBV7-9 and TRBJ1-1, with D tentatively TRBD1 (5 bases). CDR3 length equals 14 residues. In germline, CDR1 is SEHNR, CDR2 FQNEAQ (reference sequence). V was pared by 3 bases and J by 1 base, with 9 bases between. CDR3 bases: TGTGCCAGCAGCTTGATGGGGACGAACACTGAAGCTTTCTTT. Amino acid sequence: CASSLMGTNTEAFF.

The chain carries TRBV23-1 and TRBJ2-5; D is possibly TRBD1 or TRBD2 (5 bases each). TRBV23-1 is designated an ORF whose function remains uncertain. The CDR3 runs 17 residues. Trimming stripped 1 base from V and 4 bases from J, with 19 bases between. The CDR3 spells CASSQWDLPGMRETQYF. The CDR3 nucleotides read TGCGCCAGCAGTCAATGGGACCTCCCCGGGATGAGAGAGACCCAGTACTTC.

The CDR3 coding sequence is TGTGCCAGCAGTGAACCGGGAGCCATGAACACTGAAGCTTTCTTT. Translation gives CASSEPGAMNTEAFF. The V call is TRBV25-1, the J call TRBJ1-1; D gene uncertain. The germline gives CDR1 MGHDK, CDR2 SYGVNS. Trimming took off 2 bases at V and 0 bases at J, with 10 bases between the two ends. CDR3 length: 15 amino acids.

V is TRBV19 and J is TRBJ2-3; D uncertain. CDR3 size: 13 residues. Trimming took 6 bases from V and 5 from J, leaving 12 bases between them. From germline, CDR1 is LNHDA and CDR2 SQIVND (reference sequence). CDR3 nucleotide sequence: TGTGCCAGTAGCGACTGGTCTCTAGATACGCAGTATTTT. This translates into CASSDWSLDTQYF. Drawing the rest from reference TRBV19 and TRBJ2-3, the complete variable domain is DGGITQSPKYLFRKEGQNVTLSCEQNLNHDAMYWYRQDPGQGLRLIYYSQIVNDFQKGDIAEGYSVSREKKESFPLTVTSAQKNPTAFYLCASSDWSLDTQYFGPGTRLTVL.